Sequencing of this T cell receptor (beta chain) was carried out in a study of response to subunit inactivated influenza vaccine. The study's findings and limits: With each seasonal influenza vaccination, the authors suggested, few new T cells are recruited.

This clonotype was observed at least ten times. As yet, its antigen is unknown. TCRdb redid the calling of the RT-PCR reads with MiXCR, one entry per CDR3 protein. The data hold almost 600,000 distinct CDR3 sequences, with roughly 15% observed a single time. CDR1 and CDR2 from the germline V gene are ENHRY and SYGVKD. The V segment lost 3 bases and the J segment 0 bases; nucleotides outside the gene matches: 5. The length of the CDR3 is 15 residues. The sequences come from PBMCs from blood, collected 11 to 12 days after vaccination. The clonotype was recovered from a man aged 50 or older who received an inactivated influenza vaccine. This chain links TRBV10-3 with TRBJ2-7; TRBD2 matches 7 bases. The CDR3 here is CAISDGRGSSYEQYF. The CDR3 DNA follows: TGTGCCATCAGTGATGGGCGGGGGAGCTCCTACGAGCAGTACTTC.